This TCR beta chain was found in a study of OX40 agonist ivuxolimab in advanced cancers. Study in general: Anti-PD-1, anti-PD-L1 or anti-CTLA-4 therapy given earlier was allowed, and roughly 40% had some.

Notes on this clone: Its specificity is unknown.

Trimming left V 6 bases short and J 2 bases short, with 14 bases between. CDR3 length: 15 residues. Germline-derived CDR1 and CDR2 are LNHDA and SQIVND (reference sequence). Repertoires were generated with immunoSEQ multiplex PCR, while TCRdb's copy carries only in-frame clones and drops some. The sample includes 5,500 to 7,500 clones, 70% of them seen just once. Findings and limits, study-wide: Circulating CD4+ and CD8+ T cells showed clonal expansion by week 6 at 0.1 to 3.0 mg/kg.

The chain couples TRBV19 to TRBJ2-1; TRBD1 or TRBD2 may be the D gene (5 bases each). This clonotype was sampled from an adult with an advanced solid tumor such as melanoma, head and neck, liver or kidney cancer. The input for sequencing was CD4+ or CD8+ T cells sorted from blood, taken in a trial of the OX40 agonist ivuxolimab. The DNA for the CDR3 is TGTGCCAGTAGCTGGTCCCGGGGACCCTACAATGAGCAGTTCTTC. Translation: CASSWSRGPYNEQFF.